Detailed here is one T cell receptor beta chain. Its antigen is still unknown. This entry comes from a study of cytomegalovirus exposure and HLA in healthy donors. For the study at large: Genotyping showed 70% to 90% of roughly 400 donors falling in the Caucasian-associated ancestry cluster. Study results and caveats: Most CMV-associated TCR beta chains were later found to appear HLA-restricted. A later analysis showed that HLA-associated TCR beta chains had undergone more clonal expansion than equally common others.

Trimming removed 6 bases from V and 2 bases from J; junction bases left unmatched: 6. The germline V gene encodes CDR1 LNHNV and CDR2 YYDKDF (reference sequence). This CDR3 is 14 amino acids long. 60 Vbeta and 13 Jbeta primers were used in PCR. Libraries were prepared by immunoSEQ multiplex PCR; TCRdb keeps only in-frame clonotypes and omits some of them. The table includes around 270,000 clones, 80% detected once. The receptor was isolated from a girl aged 2 to 10 in good health and CMV-seronegative. The chain combines TRBV15 with TRBJ2-7, with 8 positions matching TRBD1. Specimen: PBMCs. The CDR3 loop is CATSQGATTYEQYF. The CDR3, as DNA: TGTGCCACCAGTCAGGGGGCAACAACCTACGAGCAGTACTTC.